The sequence of this T cell receptor (beta chain) was determined in a study of T cell changes during pregnancy in multiple sclerosis (dated 2019 in TCRdb). With regard to the full study: Changes in the T cell repertoire over the course of pregnancy were examined in this study in women with multiple sclerosis.

From the cysteine up to the phenylalanine, the CDR3 has a length of 14 residues. Left in the record is the CDR3 DNA by itself, 42 bases read in frame from the first base. Based on the germline V gene, the CDR1 and CDR2 sequences are SGHTA and FQGNSA. Trimming costs V 5 bases and J 8 bases, and their ends lie 15 bases apart. Comments on this clone: The antigen it binds to is not known. Nothing much larger sits one base from this clone, and base qualities are not available.

Libraries were built with the immunoSEQ multiplex PCR assay. The table was pulled from immuneACCESS by TCRdb, which kept in-frame rearrangements only. Such tables lose some clones; where checked, under half of the loss comes from unresolved V genes, and the rest has no known cause. Across this sample there are approximately 41,000 clones, with about nine tenths seen only once. The leading ten clones occupy 0.55% to 0.85% of the sample. This sequence was found in a female donor with multiple sclerosis, enrolled in a pregnancy study. The receptor chain draws on TRBV7-2 and TRBJ2-2; the D gene is possibly TRBD1, with 5 bases matching. The specimen was CD4+ T cells from peripheral blood mononuclear cells, collected in the first trimester of pregnancy. At the DNA level, the sequence is TGTGCCAGCAGCCCAACCAGGGTGCGGGGGGAGCTGTTTTTT. It specifies CASSPTRVRGELFF.